These 24 T cell receptor beta chains share one sample of origin, sequenced in a study of T cells in Graves' hyperthyroidism and ophthalmopathy. What was amplified from RNA transcripts were TCR beta CDR3 regions. A set of HTBI primers served as the primers for a first-round RT-PCR of the TCR CDR3. MiXCR, run by TCRdb on the multiplex PCR reads, gives a single entry per CDR3 protein. The sample carries 500,000 to 700,000 distinct CDR3 sequences, approximately 15% recorded once. The sequenced material came from blood. The receptors stem from a woman aged 18-30 years with Graves' hyperthyroidism.

This clonotype occurred a few times. The gene calls are TRBV5-8 and TRBJ2-2, with D maybe TRBD1 (6 bases). V lost 3 bases, J lost 1 base, and 13 bases lay in between. The V gene's germline CDR1 is SGHTS and CDR2 YDEGEE. The CDR3 length is 16 residues. This CDR3 reads CASSSYRDRNTGELFF. The CDR3 DNA reads TGTGCCAGCAGCTCCTACAGGGACCGGAACACCGGGGAGCTGTTTTTT.

This clonotype was recorded a few times. V usage is TRBV19 and J usage is TRBJ1-3; 9 nucleotides agree with TRBD1. Trimming cost V 5 bases and J 0 bases; bases outside gene matches: 11. The CDR3 is 18 residues long. Germline V gene data show CDR1 as LNHDA and CDR2 as SQIVND (reference sequence). CDR3: CASSLRDRVLGSGNTIYF. The CDR3 DNA reads TGTGCCAGTAGTCTCCGGGACAGGGTTTTAGGCTCTGGAAACACCATATATTTT.

This clonotype was picked up many times. The chain couples TRBV7-9 to TRBJ2-7, with TRBD1 matching 9 bases. The trim removed 2 bases at V and 3 bases at J, leaving 8 bases unmatched. From germline, CDR1 is SEHNR and CDR2 FQNEAQ (reference sequence). This CDR3 is 16 amino acids long. For the CDR3, the DNA is TGTGCCAGCAGCTTAACCGGGACAGGGAAATTCTACGAGCAGTACTTC. Its translation: CASSLTGTGKFYEQYF. Based on the CDR3 plus reference TRBV7-9 and TRBJ2-7, the full variable domain is DTGVSQNPRHKITKRGQNVTFRCDPISEHNRLYWYRQTLGQGPEFLTYFQNEAQLEKSRLLSDRFSAERPKGSFSTLEIQRTEQGDSAMYLCASSLTGTGKFYEQYFGPGTRLTVT.

This clonotype was observed a handful of times. This chain uses TRBV6-1 with TRBJ2-5; 8 bases match TRBD1. CDR1 MNHNS and CDR2 SASEGT come from the germline V gene. Trimming took 11 bases from V and 1 from J; bases not matched to a gene: 9. This CDR3 is 14 amino acids long. In DNA form, the CDR3 reads TGTGCCTCTCGGACAGGGATATTCCAAGAGACCCAGTACTTC. Its translation is CASRTGIFQETQYF.

J is TRBJ1-5 and V is TRBV12-3 or TRBV12-4; D might be TRBD1 (6 bases). V lost 5 bases and J 16 bases, leaving 24 bases between the germline ends. CDR3 length: 14 residues. This CDR3 reads CASSPTGQSAPQHF. DNA of the CDR3: TGTGCCAGCAGTCCGACAGGACAATCAGCCCCTCAACATTTT.

This clonotype was recorded at least ten times. The rearrangement joins TRBV7-8 to TRBJ2-7; D is ambiguous. V was trimmed by 4 bases and J by 6 bases, leaving 16 bases between them. CDR1 is SGHVS and CDR2 is FQNEAQ in the germline V gene. CDR3 size: 14 residues. The CDR3 loop is CASSSPPDEFEQYF. The DNA of the CDR3 is TGTGCCAGCAGCTCCCCCCCGGACGAATTCGAGCAGTACTTC.

The chain combines TRBV14 with TRBJ1-2; maybe TRBD1 (5 bases). Germline V gene sequence: CDR1 SGHDN, CDR2 FVKESK. V lost 5 bases, J lost 8 bases, and 30 bases lay in between. This CDR3 is built from 18 residues. The CDR3 DNA is TGTGCCAGCAGCTCAGGCCCGGGACGTCGGGACCTACTAAAGGGCTACACCTTC. Translated: CASSSGPGRRDLLKGYTF.

J is TRBJ2-1 and V is TRBV19; D is ambiguous. Trimming removed 1 base at V and 7 bases at J, with 8 bases between. Germline-derived CDR1 and CDR2 are LNHDA and SQIVND (reference sequence). CDR3 size: 13 residues. CDR3: CASSIVGANEQFF. The CDR3 nucleotides are TGTGCCAGTAGTATAGTAGGTGCAAATGAGCAGTTCTTC.

This clonotype has a handful of counts. The V call is TRBV4-1, the J call TRBJ1-2; D is possibly TRBD1 (5 bases). Trimming stripped 0 bases from V and 7 bases from J, with 12 bases between. The germline CDR1 and CDR2 sequences are MGHRA and YSYEKL. The CDR3 runs to 14 residues. Here the CDR3 DNA reads TGCGCCAGCAGCCAAGATGATGGGACTCTTGGCTACACCTTC. This translates into CASSQDDGTLGYTF.

At least ten counts were recorded for this clonotype. The V gene is TRBV5-1, the J gene TRBJ2-7; 7 bases match TRBD1. The germline gives CDR1 SGHRS, CDR2 YFSETQ. Trimming cost V 4 bases and J 0 bases; bases outside gene matches: 4. This CDR3 is built from 14 residues. The CDR3 loop is CASSRDSLSYEQYV. CDR3 nucleotide sequence: TGCGCCAGCAGCCGGGACAGCCTCTCCTACGAGCAGTACGTC.

This clonotype has more than one count but fewer than ten. The chain recombines TRBV5-1 with TRBJ2-7; no reliable D call. V lost 0 bases to trimming and J lost 5 bases, with 9 bases between them. This CDR3 comprises 13 residues. The germline V gene has CDR1 SGHRS and CDR2 YFSETQ. Written as DNA, the CDR3 is TGCGCCAGCAGCTTGGAAGGGTGGGACGAGCAGTACTTC. It specifies CASSLEGWDEQYF.

The chain couples TRBV29-1 to TRBJ2-4; 7 bases map to TRBD1. V trimming: 5 bases; J trimming: 4 bases; junction bases outside the gene matches: 5. Germline V gene sequence: CDR1 SQVTM, CDR2 ANQGSEA. The CDR3 extends over 13 amino acids. The CDR3 here is CSVQDRRKNIQYF. In DNA form, the CDR3 reads TGCAGCGTTCAGGACAGGCGGAAAAACATTCAGTACTTC.

This clonotype was picked up a small number of times. The genes are TRBV28 and TRBJ1-4, with D unclear. The germline V gene has CDR1 MDHEN and CDR2 SYDVKM. The length of the CDR3 is 14 residues. V lost 1 base and J lost 4, with 7 bases in between. The CDR3 nucleotides read TGTGCCAGCAGTTTATTCCAGAGTAATGAAAAACTGTTTTTT. It translates to CASSLFQSNEKLFF.

This clonotype has at least ten counts. This sequence joins TRBV5-1 and TRBJ2-1, with D perhaps matching TRBD1 or TRBD2 (5 bases each). The CDR3 loop spans 16 amino acids. Deletions cut 4 bases from V and 0 bases from J, with 14 bases between. Germline V gene lookup returns CDR1 SGHRS and CDR2 YFSETQ. For the CDR3, the DNA is TGCGCCAGCAGCACCCCCCGGGGCGACTCCTACAATGAGCAGTTCTTC. This sequence encodes CASSTPRGDSYNEQFF.

The V and J genes are TRBV27 and TRBJ1-2; D unclear. CDR1 MNHEY and CDR2 SMNVEV come from the germline V gene (reference sequence). There are 13 residues in the CDR3. Trimming removed 2 bases at V and 7 bases at J, with 11 bases between. CDR3 sequence: CASSLTGYAGYTF. The DNA for the CDR3 is TGTGCCAGCAGTTTAACGGGATATGCTGGCTACACCTTC.

This clonotype appeared many times. V is TRBV27 and J is TRBJ2-3; TRBD2 matches at 16 bases. From germline, CDR1 is MNHEY and CDR2 SMNVEV (reference sequence). The V gene end was trimmed by 5 bases and the J gene end by 0 bases; junction bases not matched to a gene: 8. This CDR3 spans 19 amino acids. The CDR3 loop reads CASSPGLAGGETSTDTQYF. CDR3 coding DNA: TGTGCCAGCAGTCCGGGACTAGCGGGGGGGGAAACTAGCACAGATACGCAGTATTTT.

This clonotype was counted ten times or more. This chain joins TRBV20-1 and TRBJ1-5; TRBD1 aligns across 9 bases. Germline CDR1 DFQATT, CDR2 SNEGSKA (reference sequence). This CDR3 contains 15 residues. V was pared by 6 bases and J by 3 bases, with 9 bases of the junction left unmatched. CDR3 amino acids: CSAKAGTGLNQPQHF. In nucleotides, the CDR3 is TGCAGTGCCAAAGCCGGGACAGGGCTCAATCAGCCCCAGCATTTT.

This clonotype showed up just a few times. The chain recombines TRBV5-1 with TRBJ2-3; 10 bases match TRBD2. CDR3 length: 17 residues. In germline, CDR1 is SGHRS, CDR2 YFSETQ. Germline trimming cut 4 bases from V and 2 bases from J; bases unmatched to any gene: 10. In DNA form, the CDR3 reads TGCGCCAGCAGCCTAACTTTACTAGCGGGGAACACAGATACGCAGTATTTT. Translation gives CASSLTLLAGNTDTQYF.

This chain joins TRBV4-3 and TRBJ2-7, with TRBD1 matching over 7 bases. Germline values: CDR1 LGHNA, CDR2 YSLEER. J lost 5 bases, V lost 0 bases, and 10 bases had no gene match. The CDR3 contains 16 residues. CDR3 nucleotides: TGCGCCAGCAGCCAAGATCCCTCCAGGGGGATCAACGAGCAGTACTTC. This encodes CASSQDPSRGINEQYF.

This clonotype was seen many times. V usage is TRBV28 and J usage is TRBJ1-2; D possibly corresponds to TRBD1 (6 bases). This CDR3 contains 13 residues. Germline V gives CDR1 MDHEN, CDR2 SYDVKM. V was clipped by 5 bases and J by 3 bases, with 10 bases between them. The CDR3 loop is CASSTWTDYGYTF. CDR3 in DNA: TGTGCCAGCAGTACCTGGACAGACTATGGCTACACCTTC.

J is TRBJ1-2 and V is TRBV6-1; 8 nucleotides line up with TRBD1. The germline gives CDR1 MNHNS, CDR2 SASEGT. Trimming cost V 10 bases and J 8 bases; bases outside gene matches: 12. The CDR3 has 13 amino acids. The DNA of the CDR3 is TGTGCCACCCACCAGGACAGGGTAAAAGGCTACACCTTC. This sequence encodes CATHQDRVKGYTF.

The V and J genes are TRBV20-1 and TRBJ1-1; D is unresolved. The germline V gene encodes CDR1 DFQATT and CDR2 SNEGSKA (reference sequence). V was clipped by 3 bases and J by 1 base, with 9 bases between them. The CDR3 is 13 amino acids. In DNA form, the CDR3 reads TGCAGTGCTAGCCTTCTGGGGAACACTGAAGCTTTCTTT. Its translation is CSASLLGNTEAFF.

This clonotype appeared a few times. The rearrangement uses TRBV7-9 and TRBJ2-7, with D possibly being TRBD1 (6 bases). Trimming removed 3 bases at V and 4 bases at J, with 22 bases between. Germline V lookup: CDR1 SEHNR, CDR2 FQNEAQ (reference sequence). CDR3 size: 17 residues. The CDR3 sequence is CASSLGVSIRGSYEQYF. The CDR3 bases are TGTGCCAGCAGCTTGGGTGTTTCAATCAGGGGATCGTACGAGCAGTACTTC.

This clonotype was counted a few times. The chain combines TRBV14 with TRBJ1-1; weak D call: TRBD1 (5 bases). From germline, CDR1 is SGHDN and CDR2 FVKESK. The CDR3 is 15 residues long. Trimming removed 3 bases from V and 3 bases from J, with 14 bases in between. The CDR3: CASSHAGRRDTEAFF. CDR3 DNA: TGTGCCAGCAGCCACGCGGGACGGCGGGACACTGAAGCTTTCTTT.